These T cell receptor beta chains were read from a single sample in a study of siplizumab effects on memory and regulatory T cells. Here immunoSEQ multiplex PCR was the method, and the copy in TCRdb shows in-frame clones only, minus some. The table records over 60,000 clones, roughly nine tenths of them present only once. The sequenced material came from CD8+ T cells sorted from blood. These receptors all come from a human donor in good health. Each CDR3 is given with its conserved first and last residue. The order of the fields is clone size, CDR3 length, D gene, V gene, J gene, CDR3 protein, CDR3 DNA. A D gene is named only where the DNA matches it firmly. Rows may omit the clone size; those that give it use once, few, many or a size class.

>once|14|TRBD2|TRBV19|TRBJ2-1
CASSITSGSNEQFF
TGTGCCAGTAGTATAACTAGCGGGAGTAATGAGCAGTTCTTC
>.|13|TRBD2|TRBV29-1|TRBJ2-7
CSVTSAHSYEQYF
TGCAGCGTTACTAGCGCTCACTCCTACGAGCAGTACTTC
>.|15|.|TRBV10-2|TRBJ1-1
CASSSGLGGTTEAFF
TGCGCCAGCAGCTCAGGACTTGGTGGGACCACTGAAGCTTTCTTT
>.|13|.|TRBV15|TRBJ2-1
CATGTTLYNEQFF
TGTGCCACGGGGACCACGCTATACAATGAGCAGTTCTTC
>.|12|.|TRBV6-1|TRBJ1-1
CASSGYRAEAFF
TGTGCCAGCAGTGGCTACAGGGCGGAAGCTTTCTTT
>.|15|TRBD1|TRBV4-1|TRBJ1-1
CASSQVGTGLTEAFF
TGCGCCAGCAGCCAAGTCGGGACAGGGCTAACTGAAGCTTTCTTT
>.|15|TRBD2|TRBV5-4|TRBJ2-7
CASSRGLAGAYEQYF
TGTGCCAGCAGCCGGGGACTAGCGGGAGCCTACGAGCAGTACTTC
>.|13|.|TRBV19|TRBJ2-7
CASSIGSGSEQYF
TGTGCCAGTAGTATAGGATCAGGGAGCGAGCAGTACTTC
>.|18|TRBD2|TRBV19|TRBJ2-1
CASSIATLTGGPNDEQFF
TGTGCCAGTAGTATAGCAACATTGACGGGAGGACCCAATGATGAGCAGTTCTTC
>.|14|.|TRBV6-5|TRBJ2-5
CASSYAGLQETQYF
TGTGCCAGCAGTTACGCGGGACTTCAAGAGACCCAGTACTTC
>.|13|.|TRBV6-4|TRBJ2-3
CASSAGEADTQYF
TGTGCCAGCAGTGCGGGAGAGGCAGATACGCAGTATTTT
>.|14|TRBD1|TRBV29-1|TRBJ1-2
CSVEDPDRGSGYTF
TGCAGCGTTGAAGATCCGGACAGGGGTTCTGGCTACACCTTC
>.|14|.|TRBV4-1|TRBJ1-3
CASSPYDTGNTIYF
TGCGCCAGCAGCCCCTATGACACGGGAAACACCATATATTTT
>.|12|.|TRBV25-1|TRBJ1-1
CASSPSGGIAFF
TGTGCCAGCAGTCCGTCGGGGGGTATAGCTTTCTTT
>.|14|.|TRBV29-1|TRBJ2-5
CSVVEFRAGETQYF
TGCAGCGTTGTGGAGTTCCGGGCGGGGGAGACCCAGTACTTC
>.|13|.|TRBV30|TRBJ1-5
CAWSVGSYQPQHF
TGTGCCTGGAGTGTCGGCAGCTATCAGCCCCAGCATTTT
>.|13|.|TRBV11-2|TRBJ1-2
CASSSMRTMRYTF
TGTGCCAGCAGCTCTATGCGGACTATGCGCTACACCTTC
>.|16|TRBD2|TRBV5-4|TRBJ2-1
CASSPRLAGGGDEQFF
TGTGCCAGCAGCCCTCGACTAGCGGGGGGTGGGGATGAGCAGTTCTTC
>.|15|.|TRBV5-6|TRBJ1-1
CASSLLDRLNTEAFF
TGTGCCAGCAGCTTGTTAGACAGACTAAACACTGAAGCTTTCTTT
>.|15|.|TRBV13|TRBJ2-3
CASSLAGIITDTQYF
TGTGCCAGCAGCTTAGCGGGTATTATCACAGATACGCAGTATTTT
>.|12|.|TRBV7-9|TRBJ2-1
CASSFGDVEQFF
TGTGCCAGCAGCTTCGGGGACGTCGAGCAGTTCTTC
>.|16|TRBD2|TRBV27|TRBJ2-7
CASSTGTSGRPYEQYF
TGTGCCAGCAGTACGGGGACTAGCGGGAGGCCCTACGAGCAGTACTTC
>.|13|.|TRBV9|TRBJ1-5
CASSVDLAQPQHF
TGTGCCAGCAGCGTAGACCTCGCCCAGCCCCAGCATTTT
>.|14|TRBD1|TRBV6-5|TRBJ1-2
CASSPGTGGNGYTF
TGTGCCAGCAGTCCCGGGACAGGGGGTAATGGCTACACCTTC
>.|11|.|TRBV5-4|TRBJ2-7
CASSSSNEQYF
TGTGCCAGCAGCTCCTCAAACGAGCAGTACTTC
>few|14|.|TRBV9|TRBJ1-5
CASSVEAGNQPQHF
TGTGCCAGCAGCGTAGAGGCAGGCAATCAGCCCCAGCATTTT
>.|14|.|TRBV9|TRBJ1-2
CASRSLGSNYGYTF
TGTGCCAGCAGATCGCTGGGCTCCAACTATGGCTACACCTTC
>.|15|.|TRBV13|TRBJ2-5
CASSLRALAQETQYF
TGTGCCAGCAGCTTACGGGCCCTAGCCCAAGAGACCCAGTACTTC
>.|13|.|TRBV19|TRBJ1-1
CAVSRVGWTEAFF
TGTGCCGTGAGTCGGGTAGGGTGGACTGAAGCTTTCTTT
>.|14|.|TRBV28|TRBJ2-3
CASSKDRATDTQYF
TGTGCCAGCAGTAAAGATAGGGCAACAGATACGCAGTATTTT
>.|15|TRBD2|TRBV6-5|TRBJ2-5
CASSYGGGSQETQYF
TGTGCCAGCAGTTACGGGGGAGGGTCCCAAGAGACCCAGTACTTC
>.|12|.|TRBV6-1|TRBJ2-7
CASSPGGYEQYF
TGTGCCAGCAGTCCAGGGGGGTACGAGCAGTACTTC
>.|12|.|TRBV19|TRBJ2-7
CASSSPSGEQYF
TGTGCCAGTAGTTCCCCGTCGGGGGAGCAGTACTTC
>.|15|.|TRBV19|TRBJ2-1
CASSILESSYNEQFF
TGTGCCAGTAGTATCTTAGAGAGCTCCTACAATGAGCAGTTCTTC
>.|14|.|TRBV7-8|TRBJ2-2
CASTAGLVTGELFF
TGTGCCAGCACCGCAGGTCTGGTCACCGGGGAGCTGTTTTTT